Presented here are 31 T cell receptor beta chains from one specimen sequenced in a study of blood T cell repertoires in COVID-19. The repertoire was sequenced with immunoSEQ multiplex PCR; TCRdb's copy has only in-frame clones and lacks some. The profile covers roughly 230,000 clones, with about 90% appearing a single time and 3.5% to 4% taken by the ten largest. Sequencing was carried out using PBMCs or T cells enriched from blood (not recorded which). These TCRs come from a woman aged 25 to 39 with acute COVID-19.

The chain combines TRBV7-3 with TRBJ2-2, with 7 nucleotides matching TRBD2. The CDR3 contains 15 residues. With 1 base clipped from V and 1 base from J, the junction kept 0 bases outside the gene matches. CDR1 is SGHTA and CDR2 is FQGTGA in the germline V gene. CDR3 amino acids: CASSLIAGNTGELFF. The CDR3 DNA follows: TGTGCCAGCAGCTTAATAGCGGGGAACACCGGGGAGCTGTTTTTT.

V gene TRBV27 combines with J gene TRBJ1-5, with 8 nucleotides matching TRBD1. The CDR3 totals 14 residues. Looked up from germline, CDR1 is MNHEY and CDR2 is SMNVEV (reference sequence). The junction had 5 bases not matched to a gene; V was cut back by 6 bases and J by 4 bases. The CDR3 nucleotides are TGTGCCAGCAGGGGGACAGGAGTTAATCAGCCCCAGCATTTT. Its translation: CASRGTGVNQPQHF.

The chain couples TRBV5-3 to TRBJ1-1; D call uncertain. TRBV5-3 is annotated as an ORF whose role is uncertain. Trimming removed 1 base from V and 2 bases from J, with 12 bases in between. There are 15 residues in the CDR3. For the CDR3, the DNA is TGTGCCAGAAGCTTGTCGAGACTGCTAAACACTGAAGCTTTCTTT. Protein: CARSLSRLLNTEAFF.

This clone was counted a few times. The chain combines TRBV7-9 with TRBJ1-3; 8 bases map to TRBD1. V lost 6 bases, J lost 0 bases, and 1 base stayed unmatched. CDR1 SEHNR and CDR2 FQNEAQ come from the germline V gene (reference sequence). This CDR3 comprises 14 residues. The CDR3 nucleotides read TGTGCCAGCAGAACAGGGGGCTCTGGAAACACCATATATTTT. Translation: CASRTGGSGNTIYF.

V and J are TRBV11-3 and TRBJ2-3; possible D gene TRBD2, 7 bases. CDR1 is SGHNT, CDR2 YENEEA, per germline. Trimming stripped 0 bases from V and 2 bases from J, with 21 bases between. The CDR3 consists of 19 residues. The CDR3 DNA sequence: TGTGCCAGCAGCTTAGATCTGACCGGGGGGCCCACTTCCACAGATACGCAGTATTTT. Translating gives CASSLDLTGGPTSTDTQYF. The full variable domain, completed using reference TRBV11-3 and TRBJ2-3, is EAGVVQSPRYKIIEKKQPVAFWCNPISGHNTLYWYLQNLGQGPELLIRYENEEAVDDSQLPKDRFSAERLKGVDSTLKIQPAELGDSAVYLCASSLDLTGGPTSTDTQYFGPGTRLTVL.

The chain links TRBV5-4 to TRBJ2-7; 16 bases are shared with TRBD2. There are 18 residues in the CDR3. The V gene's germline CDR1 is SGHNT and CDR2 YYREEE (reference sequence). Germline trimming cut 0 bases from V and 0 bases from J; bases unmatched to any gene: 3. The CDR3 nucleotides are TGTGCCAGCAGCTTGGAGGGACTAGCGGGGGGGAGCTCCTACGAGCAGTACTTC. Its translation is CASSLEGLAGGSSYEQYF.

This clone was observed once. The chain combines TRBV19 with TRBJ1-2; D not resolved. The germline V and J ends were trimmed by 7 bases and 4 bases, with 19 bases remaining between them. Per germline, CDR1 LNHDA and CDR2 SQIVND (reference sequence). The CDR3 runs to 15 residues. In nucleotides, the CDR3 is TGTGCCAGTAATAAGGCGGCAGAGAGATTCTATGGCTACACCTTC. Translated, it gives CASNKAAERFYGYTF. Filled out from reference TRBV19 and TRBJ1-2, the complete variable domain reads DGGITQSPKYLFRKEGQNVTLSCEQNLNHDAMYWYRQDPGQGLRLIYYSQIVNDFQKGDIAEGYSVSREKKESFPLTVTSAQKNPTAFYLCASNKAAERFYGYTFGSGTRLTVV.

V gene TRBV7-2 combines with J gene TRBJ2-4; the D gene is possibly TRBD1 (5 bases). V was trimmed by 5 bases and J by 0 bases, leaving 14 bases between them. Germline assignment: CDR1 SGHTA and CDR2 FQGNSA. The CDR3 runs 16 residues. As DNA, the CDR3 is TGTGCCAGCAGCGTCTCAGGGTCTCAAGCCAAAAACATTCAGTACTTC. Protein sequence: CASSVSGSQAKNIQYF.

The V call is TRBV18, the J call TRBJ1-1; 7 nucleotides line up with TRBD1. Germline CDR1 reads KGHSH; CDR2 reads LQKENI. The CDR3 contains 14 residues. V dropped 1 base and J dropped 3; count of bases not matched to a gene: 2. This CDR3 is CASSPRGTDTEAFF. In nucleotides, the CDR3 is TGTGCCAGCTCACCACGCGGGACAGACACTGAAGCTTTCTTT.

This chain connects TRBV11-2 to TRBJ1-5; 12 nucleotides match TRBD1. V dropped 2 bases and J dropped 6; count of bases not matched to a gene: 8. The CDR3 covers 17 residues. CDR1 is SGHAT, CDR2 FQNNGV, per germline. CDR3 residues: CASSLRPGQGAGQPQHF. The CDR3 DNA sequence: TGTGCCAGCAGCTTACGGCCGGGACAGGGGGCAGGTCAGCCCCAGCATTTT.

This rearrangement joins TRBV27 to TRBJ2-5; tentative D call: TRBD2 (5 bases). The CDR3 length is 13 residues. Trimming stripped 4 bases from V and 5 bases from J, with 11 bases between. CDR1 is MNHEY and CDR2 is SMNVEV in the germline V gene (reference sequence). CDR3 sequence reads: CASSSIWEETQYF. CDR3 nucleotide sequence: TGTGCCAGCAGTTCAATATGGGAGGAGACCCAGTACTTC.

This clone came up once. V gene TRBV2 combines with J gene TRBJ2-7; no clear D. This CDR3 is 12 amino acids long. The germline V gene has CDR1 SNHLY and CDR2 FYNNEI. The V gene lost 6 bases and the J gene lost 3 bases, with 9 bases spanning the gap. The CDR3 here is CASSYLSYEQYF. Written as DNA, the CDR3 is TGTGCCAGCAGCTACTTGAGCTACGAGCAGTACTTC. The full variable domain, completed using reference TRBV2 and TRBJ2-7, is EPEVTQTPSHQVTQMGQEVILRCVPISNHLYFYWYRQILGQKVEFLVSFYNNEISEKSEIFDDQFSVERPDGSNFTLKIRSTKLEDSAMYFCASSYLSYEQYFGPGTRLTVT.

V usage is TRBV20-1 and J usage is TRBJ2-7; the D is unclear. With 3 bases removed from V and 3 bases from J, the gap between germline ends came to 12 bases. The CDR3 has 13 residues. From germline, CDR1 is DFQATT and CDR2 SNEGSKA (reference sequence). The CDR3 spells CSASRGPNYEQYF. In DNA form, the CDR3 reads TGCAGTGCTAGTCGCGGTCCAAACTACGAGCAGTACTTC.

The chain uses TRBV29-1 and TRBJ2-1, with 7 bases identical to TRBD1. With V trimmed by 4 bases and J by 9 bases, 12 bases remained unmatched. This CDR3 is 14 amino acids long. Germline loops: CDR1 SQVTM, CDR2 ANQGSEA. The CDR3, as DNA: TGCAGCGTTGTAGAGGACAGGAGTGAAGGTGAGCAGTTCTTC. It is translated as CSVVEDRSEGEQFF.

V is TRBV9 and J is TRBJ1-1; no firm D call. Trimming cost V 0 bases and J 3 bases, with 6 bases left between them. CDR3 size: 13 residues. Germline assignment: CDR1 SGDLS and CDR2 YYNGEE. CDR3 sequence (DNA): TGTGCCAGCAGCGTAGGTAAATACACTGAAGCTTTCTTT. Translation gives CASSVGKYTEAFF.

In regard to this clone: A junction boundary mismatches the germline segment, possibly from a read error. This sequence joins TRBV6-2 or TRBV6-3 and TRBJ2-3; weak D call: TRBD2 (5 bases). The CDR3 contains 12 residues. Germline CDR1 and CDR2: MNHEY and SVGEGT. The CDR3 protein is CASSYSIGLRHF. CDR3 coding DNA: TGTGCCAGCAGTTACTCGATTGGACTCAGGCATTTT.

The V call is TRBV4-2, the J call TRBJ1-5; D possibly corresponds to TRBD1 (5 bases). CDR1 LGHNA and CDR2 YNFKEQ come from the germline V gene. V was clipped by 9 bases and J by 1 base, with 13 bases between them. The CDR3 is 14 amino acids. The CDR3: CASTQGSSNQPQHF. CDR3 bases: TGTGCCAGTACTCAGGGTTCAAGCAATCAGCCCCAGCATTTT.

J is TRBJ1-2 and V is TRBV2; 12 bases are a match to TRBD1. The CDR3 is made up of 16 amino acids. Trimming at V came to 6 bases and at J to 1 base, leaving 6 bases not matched to a gene. Germline V CDR1 and CDR2: SNHLY, FYNNEI. DNA of the CDR3: TGTGCCAGCAGACCGGGACAGGGGGCTGGTAACTATGGCTACACCTTC. Encoded protein: CASRPGQGAGNYGYTF. Full variable domain (missing parts from reference TRBV2 and TRBJ1-2): EPEVTQTPSHQVTQMGQEVILRCVPISNHLYFYWYRQILGQKVEFLVSFYNNEISEKSEIFDDQFSVERPDGSNFTLKIRSTKLEDSAMYFCASRPGQGAGNYGYTFGSGTRLTVV.

Here the CDR3 reads CASSQDRGALGYGYTF. The CDR3 coding sequence is TGCGCCAGCAGCCAAGACAGAGGTGCTCTCGGCTATGGCTACACCTTC. The V and J genes are TRBV4-3 and TRBJ1-2; D gene unclear. The CDR3 is 16 residues long. Germline CDR1 LGHNA, CDR2 YSLEER. With 0 bases removed from V and 4 bases from J, the gap between germline ends came to 15 bases.

V is TRBV9 and J is TRBJ1-3, with a tentative D call TRBD1 (5 bases). The CDR3 sequence is 16 residues long. The germline V gene has CDR1 SGDLS and CDR2 YYNGEE. Trimming stripped 3 bases from V and 0 bases from J, with 13 bases between. Written as DNA, the CDR3 is TGTGCCAGCAGCGAGACCCTGGGGGGCTCTGGAAACACCATATATTTT. Its translation: CASSETLGGSGNTIYF.

V is TRBV10-3 and J is TRBJ2-1; D is ambiguous. Trimming stripped 6 bases from V and 4 bases from J, with 25 bases between. The CDR3 is 18 residues long. The V gene's germline CDR1 is ENHRY and CDR2 SYGVKD. This CDR3 reads CAISPIVAEAVIYNEQFF. CDR3 bases: TGTGCCATCAGCCCAATTGTCGCCGAAGCCGTGATTTACAATGAGCAGTTCTTC.

The V and J genes are TRBV3-1 (or the pseudogene TRBV3-2) and TRBJ1-1; D perhaps matches TRBD1 (5 bases). V gave up 0 bases and J gave up 3 bases, with 17 bases separating them. Per the germline V gene, CDR1 is LGHDT and CDR2 is YNNKEL (reference sequence). The CDR3 spans 17 residues. DNA of the CDR3: TGTGCCAGCAGCCAAGATGGTCAGTCCACAGGACACACTGAAGCTTTCTTT. Translating gives CASSQDGQSTGHTEAFF.

The genes are TRBV19 and TRBJ2-3; 9 bases are shared with TRBD1. The germline V gene has CDR1 LNHDA and CDR2 SQIVND (reference sequence). V shed 6 bases, J shed 1 base, and the junction held 5 bases outside the gene matches. This CDR3 is built from 15 residues. The chain's CDR3 is CASSPRQGGTDTQYF. DNA for the CDR3: TGTGCCAGTAGCCCGAGACAGGGGGGCACAGATACGCAGTATTTT.

This clone is a singleton in its sample. The rearrangement uses TRBV19 and TRBJ2-1; 10 positions match TRBD2. This CDR3 is built from 15 residues. With V trimmed by 1 base and J by 9 bases, 6 bases remained unmatched. Germline-derived CDR1 and CDR2 are LNHDA and SQIVND (reference sequence). CDR3 nucleotide sequence: TGTGCCAGTAGTATAGCAGCGGGGGGGAACTTTGAGCAGTTCTTC. This gives the protein CASSIAAGGNFEQFF.

This rearrangement joins TRBV3-1 (or the pseudogene TRBV3-2) to TRBJ1-2, with a weak D call TRBD1 (5 bases). Germline values: CDR1 LGHDT, CDR2 YNNKEL (reference sequence). V lost 0 bases and J 4 bases, leaving 12 bases between the germline ends. The CDR3 sequence is 15 residues long. CDR3 DNA: TGTGCCAGCAGCCAAGACAGGGTCGGAGCCTATGGCTACACCTTC. Translating it yields CASSQDRVGAYGYTF.

This clone was observed a handful of times. This chain joins TRBV18 and TRBJ2-1; TRBD1 matches 9 bases. This CDR3 is built from 18 residues. The V segment lost 1 base and the J segment 5 bases; nucleotides outside the gene matches: 12. CDR1 is KGHSH, CDR2 LQKENI, per germline. CDR3 coding DNA: TGTGCCAGCTCACCACGGACGGACAGGGGCGGAAAAGACAATGAGCAGTTCTTC. Its protein is CASSPRTDRGGKDNEQFF.

The chain has TRBV6-5 and TRBJ1-2; tentative D call: TRBD1 (5 bases). Trimming pared 4 bases from V and 13 bases from J, leaving 25 bases between. This CDR3 is built from 15 residues. Germline-derived CDR1 and CDR2 are MNHEY and SVGAGI. The CDR3 nucleotides are TGTGCCAGCAGTTTCCAGCTGACAGAAGGTGGGGAATGCACCTTC. Protein: CASSFQLTEGGECTF.

This chain links TRBV2 with TRBJ2-7; no reliable D call. CDR1 and CDR2 (germline): SNHLY, FYNNEI. CDR3 size: 11 residues. V lost 5 bases to trimming and J lost 1 base, with 3 bases between them. CDR3 DNA: TGTGCCAGCAGTCCTTCCTACGAGCAGTACTTC. Protein: CASSPSYEQYF.

V usage is TRBV7-3 and J usage is TRBJ1-1; D is undetermined. The CDR3 has 15 residues. Germline V gene sequence: CDR1 SGHTA, CDR2 FQGTGA. The V and J ends lost 2 bases and 0 bases respectively, with 10 bases between them. In DNA form, the CDR3 reads TGTGCCAGCAGCTTATACCCGGAGATGAACACTGAAGCTTTCTTT. Its protein product is CASSLYPEMNTEAFF. Full variable domain (outside the CDR3, taken from reference TRBV7-3 and TRBJ1-1): GAGVSQTPSNKVTEKGKYVELRCDPISGHTALYWYRQSLGQGPEFLIYFQGTGAADDSGLPNDRFFAVRPEGSVSTLKIQRTERGDSAVYLCASSLYPEMNTEAFFGQGTRLTVV.

The chain links TRBV27 to TRBJ2-3, with no clear D. V lost 7 bases, J lost 2 bases, and 13 bases lay in between. CDR3 length equals 14 residues. Germline V gives CDR1 MNHEY, CDR2 SMNVEV (reference sequence). The CDR3 DNA follows: TGTGCCAGCACTGCTACTCCTGACACAGATACGCAGTATTTT. As protein: CASTATPDTDTQYF.

The rearrangement links TRBV7-6 to TRBJ2-1; no clear D. The CDR3 has 16 amino acids. In germline, CDR1 is SGHVS, CDR2 FNYEAQ. The V end lost 1 base, the J end lost 10 bases, and 20 bases lay between the germline ends. The CDR3 loop is CASSLVGSSEVPEQFF. The CDR3 DNA follows: TGTGCCAGCAGCTTAGTGGGCTCCTCGGAAGTCCCGGAGCAGTTCTTC.